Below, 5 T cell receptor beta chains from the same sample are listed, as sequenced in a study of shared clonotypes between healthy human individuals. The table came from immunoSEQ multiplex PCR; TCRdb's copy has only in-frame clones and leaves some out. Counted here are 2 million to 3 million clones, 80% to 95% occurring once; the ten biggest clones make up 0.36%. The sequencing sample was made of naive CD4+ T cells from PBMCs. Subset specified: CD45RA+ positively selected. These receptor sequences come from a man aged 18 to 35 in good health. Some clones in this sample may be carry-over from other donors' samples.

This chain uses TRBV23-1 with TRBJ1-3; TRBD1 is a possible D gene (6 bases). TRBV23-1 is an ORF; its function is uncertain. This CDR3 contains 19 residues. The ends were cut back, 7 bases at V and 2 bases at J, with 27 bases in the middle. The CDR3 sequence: CASTRHTRDKVITGNTIYF. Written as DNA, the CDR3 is TGCGCCAGCACCCGTCATACCCGGGACAAGGTGATAACTGGAAACACCATATATTTT.

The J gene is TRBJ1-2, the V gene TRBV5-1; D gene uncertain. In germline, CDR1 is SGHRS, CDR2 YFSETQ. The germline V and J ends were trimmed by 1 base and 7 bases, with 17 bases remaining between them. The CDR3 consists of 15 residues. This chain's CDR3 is CASSLNGALSGGYTF. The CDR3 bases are TGCGCCAGCAGCTTGAACGGCGCCCTTTCGGGTGGCTACACCTTC. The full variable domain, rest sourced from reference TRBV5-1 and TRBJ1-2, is KAGVTQTPRYLIKTRGQQVTLSCSPISGHRSVSWYQQTPGQGLQFLFEYFSETQRNKGNFPGRFSGRQFSNSRSEMNVSTLELGDSALYLCASSLNGALSGGYTFGSGTRLTVV.

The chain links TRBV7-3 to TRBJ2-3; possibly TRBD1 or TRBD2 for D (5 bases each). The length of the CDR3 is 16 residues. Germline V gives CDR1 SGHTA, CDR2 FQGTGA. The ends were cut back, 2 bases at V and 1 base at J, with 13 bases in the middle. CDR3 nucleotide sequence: TGTGCCAGCAGCTTACGACAGTCCGGGGGCACAGATACGCAGTATTTT. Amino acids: CASSLRQSGGTDTQYF.

This CDR3 reads CAISERTAKGSYNEQFF. The CDR3 bases are TGTGCCATCAGTGAGAGGACAGCCAAGGGGTCCTACAATGAGCAGTTCTTC. The chain employs TRBV10-3 and TRBJ2-1; possibly TRBD1 for D (6 bases). The V and J ends lost 2 bases and 1 base respectively, with 15 bases between them. Germline CDR1 and CDR2: ENHRY and SYGVKD. This CDR3 has 17 amino acids.

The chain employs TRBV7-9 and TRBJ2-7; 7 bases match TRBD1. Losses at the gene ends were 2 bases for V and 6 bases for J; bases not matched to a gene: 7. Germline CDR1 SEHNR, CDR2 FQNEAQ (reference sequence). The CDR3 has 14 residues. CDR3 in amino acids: CASSLLGGQVEQYF. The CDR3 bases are TGTGCCAGCAGCTTATTAGGGGGCCAGGTCGAGCAGTACTTC.